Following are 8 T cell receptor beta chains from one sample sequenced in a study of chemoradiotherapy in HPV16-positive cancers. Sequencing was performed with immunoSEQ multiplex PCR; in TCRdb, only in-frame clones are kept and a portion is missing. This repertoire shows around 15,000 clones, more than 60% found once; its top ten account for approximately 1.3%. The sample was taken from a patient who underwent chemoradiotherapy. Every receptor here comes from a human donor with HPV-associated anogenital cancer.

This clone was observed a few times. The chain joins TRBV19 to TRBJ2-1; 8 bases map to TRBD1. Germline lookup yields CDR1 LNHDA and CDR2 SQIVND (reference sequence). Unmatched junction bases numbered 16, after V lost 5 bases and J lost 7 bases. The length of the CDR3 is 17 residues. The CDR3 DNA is TGTGCCAGTAGTCCACTTCGACAGGGGTATTATAGGAATGAGCAGTTCTTC. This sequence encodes CASSPLRQGYYRNEQFF. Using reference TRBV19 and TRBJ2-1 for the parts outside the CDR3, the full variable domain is DGGITQSPKYLFRKEGQNVTLSCEQNLNHDAMYWYRQDPGQGLRLIYYSQIVNDFQKGDIAEGYSVSREKKESFPLTVTSAQKNPTAFYLCASSPLRQGYYRNEQFFGPGTRLTVL.

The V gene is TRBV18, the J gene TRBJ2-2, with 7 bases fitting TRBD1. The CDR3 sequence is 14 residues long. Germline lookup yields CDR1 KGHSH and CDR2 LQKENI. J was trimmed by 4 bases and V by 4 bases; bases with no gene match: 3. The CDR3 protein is CASSRAGGTGELFF. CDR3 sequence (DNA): TGTGCCAGCTCACGAGCAGGGGGCACCGGGGAGCTGTTTTTT. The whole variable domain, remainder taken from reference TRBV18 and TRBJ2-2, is NAGVMQNPRHLVRRRGQEARLRCSPMKGHSHVYWYRQLPEEGLKFMVYLQKENIIDESGMPKERFSAEFPKEGPSILRIQQVVRGDSAAYFCASSRAGGTGELFFGEGSRLTVL.

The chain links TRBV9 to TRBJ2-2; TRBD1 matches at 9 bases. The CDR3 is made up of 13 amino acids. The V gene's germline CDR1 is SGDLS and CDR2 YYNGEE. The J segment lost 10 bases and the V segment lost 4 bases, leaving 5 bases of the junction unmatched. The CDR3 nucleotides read TGTGCCAGCAGCTGGACAGGGGTAGAGGAGCTGTTTTTT. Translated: CASSWTGVEELFF.

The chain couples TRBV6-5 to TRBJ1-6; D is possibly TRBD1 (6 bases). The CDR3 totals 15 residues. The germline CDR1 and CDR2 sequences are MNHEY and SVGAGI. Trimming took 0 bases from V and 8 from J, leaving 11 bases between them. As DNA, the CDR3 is TGTGCCAGCAGTTACTCGAGGGGGGCGGATTCACCCCTCCACTTT. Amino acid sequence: CASSYSRGADSPLHF.

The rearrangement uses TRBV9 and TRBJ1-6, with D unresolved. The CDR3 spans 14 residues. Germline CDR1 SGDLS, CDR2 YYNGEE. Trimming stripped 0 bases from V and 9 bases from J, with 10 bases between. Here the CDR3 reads CASSVGKAGSPLHF. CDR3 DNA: TGTGCCAGCAGCGTAGGAAAGGCAGGTTCACCCCTCCACTTT. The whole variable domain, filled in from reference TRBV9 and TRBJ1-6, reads DSGVTQTPKHLITATGQRVTLRCSPRSGDLSVYWYQQSLDQGLQFLIQYYNGEERAKGNILERFSAQQFPDLHSELNLSSLELGDSALYFCASSVGKAGSPLHFGNGTRLTVT.

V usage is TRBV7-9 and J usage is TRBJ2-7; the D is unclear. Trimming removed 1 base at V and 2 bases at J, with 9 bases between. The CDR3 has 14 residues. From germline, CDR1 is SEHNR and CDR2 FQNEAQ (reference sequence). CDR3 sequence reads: CASSLELVPYEQYF. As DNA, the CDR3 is TGTGCCAGCAGCTTAGAACTGGTGCCCTACGAGCAGTACTTC.

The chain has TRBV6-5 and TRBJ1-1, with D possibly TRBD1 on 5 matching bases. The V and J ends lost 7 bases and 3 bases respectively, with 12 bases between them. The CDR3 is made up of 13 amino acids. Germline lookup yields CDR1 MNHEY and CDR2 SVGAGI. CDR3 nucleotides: TGTGCCAGCACCCGAGACAGATACACTGAAGCTTTCTTT. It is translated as CASTRDRYTEAFF.

This CDR3 reads CASSEINYGYTF. The CDR3 nucleotides read TGTGCCAGCAGCGAGATCAACTATGGCTACACCTTC. The V call is TRBV9, the J call TRBJ1-2; D is unclear. Trimming took off 3 bases at V and 2 bases at J, with 5 bases between the two ends. The CDR3 has 12 residues. Germline V gene sequence: CDR1 SGDLS, CDR2 YYNGEE.